The entry below describes one TCR beta chain. This sample was included in a study of long-term antiretroviral therapy in people with HIV. Runs used v3.0 of the immunoSEQ assay and were done at survey level. Assay: immunoSEQ multiplex PCR; the TCRdb copy retains only in-frame clones and omits some. The sample consists of around 35,000 clones, more than 60% of them appearing once. The J segment lost 4 bases and the V segment lost 1 base, leaving 2 bases of the junction unmatched. Germline CDR1 SQVTM, CDR2 ANQGSEA. The CDR3 has 16 amino acids. Sequenced material: unsorted PBMCs, taken 3.1 years after starting antiretroviral therapy. V gene TRBV29-1 combines with J gene TRBJ2-1; 15 bases align to TRBD2. The sequence came from a woman aged 45-65 years with HIV. CDR3 amino acids: CSVEGTSGGAYNEQFF. The CDR3, as DNA: TGCAGCGTTGAAGGGACTAGCGGGGGGGCATACAATGAGCAGTTCTTC.